This T cell receptor beta chain originates from a study of T cells expressing NK-cell markers. The CDR3 totals 11 residues. TCRdb reprocessed the 5' RACE reads and reports one entry per CDR3 protein, with no DNA. The record lists 150,000 to 180,000 distinct CDR3 sequences, of which the ten most abundant hold 37%. V is TRBV12-3 or TRBV12-4 and J is TRBJ2-3. The sequence was collected from a woman aged 50 to 65 in good health. Sequencing was done on a sample of blood T cells: a sorted CD56 or NKG2C T cell subset, CD4+ or CD8+ T cells, or bulk PBMC T cells (not recorded which). The CDR3 is CASSLGVPQYF.